This TCR beta chain was captured in a study of shared clonotypes between healthy human individuals. The CDR3 runs 16 residues. The germline gives CDR1 MGHRA, CDR2 YSYEKL. Germline trimming cut 2 bases from V and 8 bases from J; bases unmatched to any gene: 14. Study-level results: Estimated richness was generally greater in naive than memory subsets. Unshared clonotypes carried lower generation probabilities than those common to all four donors.

The repertoire was sequenced with immunoSEQ multiplex PCR; TCRdb's copy has only in-frame clones and lacks some. The sample carries 2 million to 2.5 million clones, over 85% recorded once. About this clone itself: Its matching antigen is unknown.

The chain couples TRBV4-1 to TRBJ1-2, with 7 nucleotides matching TRBD1. Material: naive CD4+ T cells from PBMCs. Subset noted: CD45RA+ positively selected. The source of this sequence is a man between 18 and 29 years old in good health. Some clones in this sample may be carry-over from other donors' samples. The DNA for the CDR3 is TGCGCCAGCAGCCAACTCCCCGGGACAGAGTATCACGGCTACACCTTC. Translating it yields CASSQLPGTEYHGYTF.